The 11 T cell receptor beta chains below come from one sample, sequenced in a study of blood T cell dynamics during melanoma immunotherapy. The protocol was immunoSEQ multiplex PCR, while the TCRdb copy is restricted to in-frame clones and leaves out a portion. Of about 8,400 clones detected, around 85% appear once; the ten largest clones hold 3.6%. This sample's time point: week 3, after first cycle of checkpoint inhibitor. The specimen was blood, collected from a patient treated with checkpoint blockade. The receptors were gathered from a human donor with melanoma.

The chain carries TRBV6-6 and TRBJ2-7; 11 bases match TRBD2. V shed 6 bases, J shed 2 bases, and the junction held 9 bases outside the gene matches. The CDR3 loop spans 16 amino acids. Germline V gives CDR1 MNHNY, CDR2 SVGAGI (reference sequence). The DNA for the CDR3 is TGTGCCAGCAGGGCACCGGGACTAGCGGTCCCCTACGAGCAGTACTTC. Translation gives CASRAPGLAVPYEQYF.

V usage is TRBV5-5 and J usage is TRBJ1-5; no definite D call. V was shortened by 4 bases and J by 3 bases, with 17 bases between the two germline ends. The CDR3 contains 16 residues. Germline CDR1 SGHKS, CDR2 YYEKEE (reference sequence). CDR3: CASSHQAEVNNQPQHF. The CDR3 nucleotides are TGTGCCAGCAGCCATCAGGCCGAGGTAAACAATCAGCCCCAGCATTTT.

The chain carries TRBV29-1 and TRBJ1-4; perhaps TRBD1 as D (5 bases). The CDR3 runs 13 residues. V lost 6 bases to trimming and J lost 2 bases, with 10 bases between them. Germline lookup yields CDR1 SQVTM and CDR2 ANQGSEA. CDR3 amino acids: CSVGGTTNEKLFF. The CDR3 bases are TGCAGCGTGGGGGGGACCACTAATGAAAAACTGTTTTTT. The whole variable domain, filled in from reference TRBV29-1 and TRBJ1-4, reads SAVISQKPSRDICQRGTSLTIQCQVDSQVTMMFWYRQQPGQSLTLIATANQGSEATYESGFVIDKFPISRPNLTFSTLTVSNMSPEDSSIYLCSVGGTTNEKLFFGSGTQLSVL.

This chain uses TRBV28 with TRBJ1-2; 9 nucleotides agree with TRBD1. Germline V gives CDR1 MDHEN, CDR2 SYDVKM. The CDR3 runs 15 residues. Trimming at V came to 6 bases and at J to 4 bases, leaving 9 bases not matched to a gene. CDR3 amino acids: CASSTGGATIYGYTF. CDR3 in DNA: TGTGCCAGCAGCACAGGGGGCGCGACGATCTATGGCTACACCTTC.

The chain carries TRBV5-1 and TRBJ2-1; maybe TRBD1 (5 bases). The CDR3 has 16 residues. Deletions cut 4 bases from V and 2 bases from J, with 16 bases between. Germline CDR1 SGHRS, CDR2 YFSETQ. CDR3: CASSVEGHRAYNEQFF. As DNA, the CDR3 is TGCGCCAGCAGCGTCGAAGGACATCGCGCCTACAATGAGCAGTTCTTC.

The rearrangement links TRBV18 to TRBJ2-7, with 8 bases lining up with TRBD2. The CDR3 consists of 16 residues. Germline CDR1 is KGHSH and CDR2 is LQKENI. Trimming removed 3 bases from V and 5 bases from J; junction bases left unmatched: 12. The CDR3 region is CASSPRTASGQNEQYF. CDR3 DNA sequence: TGTGCCAGCTCACCCCGTACGGCTAGCGGGCAGAACGAGCAGTACTTC.

This clone appeared once. The chain is built from TRBV9 and TRBJ1-1, with D perhaps TRBD1 (5 bases). The CDR3 totals 13 residues. V lost 0 bases to trimming and J lost 7 bases, with 10 bases between them. The germline V gene has CDR1 SGDLS and CDR2 YYNGEE. The CDR3 is CASSVGGGYEAFF. CDR3 nucleotide sequence: TGTGCCAGCAGCGTAGGGGGCGGATATGAAGCTTTCTTT.

The chain uses TRBV5-1 and TRBJ2-7, with D possibly matching TRBD1 (7 bases). Looked up from germline, CDR1 is SGHRS and CDR2 is YFSETQ. Trimming removed 0 bases from V and 6 bases from J, with 13 bases in between. There are 14 residues in the CDR3. CDR3 sequence: CASSLAQGGGEQYF. Here the CDR3 DNA reads TGCGCCAGCAGCTTGGCCCAGGGGGGAGGCGAGCAGTACTTC.

The sample holds one count of this clone. J is TRBJ2-7 and V is TRBV28, with 10 nucleotides matching TRBD2. The CDR3 totals 16 residues. Germline loops: CDR1 MDHEN, CDR2 SYDVKM. After removal of 5 bases from V and 0 bases from J, the junction contained 7 bases not matched to a gene. CDR3 DNA sequence: TGTGCCAGCAGTCCCATACTAGCGGGGTACTCCTACGAGCAGTACTTC. Translation gives CASSPILAGYSYEQYF.

V usage is TRBV4-2 and J usage is TRBJ2-1; D remains unclear. The germline gives CDR1 LGHNA, CDR2 YNFKEQ. There are 15 residues in the CDR3. V shed 0 bases and J shed 4 bases, with 10 bases lying between them. This CDR3 reads CASSQDKQNYNEQFF. DNA for the CDR3: TGTGCCAGCAGCCAAGATAAACAGAATTACAATGAGCAGTTCTTC.

V and J are TRBV28 and TRBJ2-7; unclear D gene. V lost 10 bases, J lost 6 bases, and 22 bases lay in between. This CDR3 has 14 residues. The germline gives CDR1 MDHEN, CDR2 SYDVKM. The CDR3 region has the DNA TGTGCCACCTTTTCGCGAGAGGACCGCTTCGAGCAGTACTTC. Translated, it gives CATFSREDRFEQYF. The whole variable domain, filled in from reference TRBV28 and TRBJ2-7, reads DVKVTQSSRYLVKRTGEKVFLECVQDMDHENMFWYRQDPGLGLRLIYFSYDVKMKEKGDIPEGYSVSREKKERFSLILESASTNQTSMYLCATFSREDRFEQYFGPGTRLTVT.